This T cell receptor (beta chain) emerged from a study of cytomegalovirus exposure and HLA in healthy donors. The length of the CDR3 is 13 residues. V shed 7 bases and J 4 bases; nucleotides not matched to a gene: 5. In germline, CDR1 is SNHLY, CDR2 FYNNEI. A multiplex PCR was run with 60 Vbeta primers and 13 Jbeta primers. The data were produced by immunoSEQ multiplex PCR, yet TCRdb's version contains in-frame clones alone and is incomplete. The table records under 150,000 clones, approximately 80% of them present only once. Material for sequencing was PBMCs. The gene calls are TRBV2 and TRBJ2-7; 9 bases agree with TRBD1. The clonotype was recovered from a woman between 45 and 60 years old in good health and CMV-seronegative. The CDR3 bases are TGTGCCAGCACTCTACAGGGGGCGTACGAGCAGTACTTC. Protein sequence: CASTLQGAYEQYF.